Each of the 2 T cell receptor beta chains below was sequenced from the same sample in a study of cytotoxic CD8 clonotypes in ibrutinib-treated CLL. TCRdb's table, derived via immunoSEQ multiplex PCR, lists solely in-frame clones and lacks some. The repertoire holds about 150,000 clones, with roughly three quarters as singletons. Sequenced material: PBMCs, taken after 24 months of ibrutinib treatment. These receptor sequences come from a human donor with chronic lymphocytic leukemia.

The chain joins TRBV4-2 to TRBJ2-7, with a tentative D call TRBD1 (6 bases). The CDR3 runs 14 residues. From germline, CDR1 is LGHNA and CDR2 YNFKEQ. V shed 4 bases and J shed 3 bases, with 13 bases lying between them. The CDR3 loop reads CASSPRTASYEQYF. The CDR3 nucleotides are TGTGCCAGCAGCCCCCGGACAGCCAGCTACGAGCAGTACTTC.

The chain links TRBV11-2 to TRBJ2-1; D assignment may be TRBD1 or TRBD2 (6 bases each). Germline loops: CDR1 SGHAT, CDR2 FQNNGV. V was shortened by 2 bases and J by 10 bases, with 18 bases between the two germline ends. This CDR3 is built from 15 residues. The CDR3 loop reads CASSLWGNREEEQFF. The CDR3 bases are TGTGCCAGCAGCTTATGGGGTAACAGGGAGGAGGAGCAGTTCTTC.